This T cell receptor (beta chain) was captured in a study of CD4 and CD8 cells across lung adenocarcinoma regions. TCRdb re-analysed the PCR reads in MiXCR, keeping a single row per CDR3 protein. Among about 25,000 distinct CDR3 sequences listed, roughly half were seen once. Germline CDR1 reads LGHNT; CDR2 reads FRNRAP. The V end was cut by 1 base, the J end by 7 bases, with 23 bases between. The CDR3 consists of 17 residues. Sequences were obtained from CD8+ T cells from the center of a lung tumor. The chain recombines TRBV12-5 with TRBJ2-7; the D gene could be TRBD1 or TRBD2 (6 bases each). The TCR comes from a male donor with lung adenocarcinoma. The CD4 and CD8 labels of this study may be unreliable. The CDR3 DNA sequence: TGTGCTAGTGGTTTGGCCACAGGGACGGGGGTAGACAATGAGCAGTACTTC. Its protein is CASGLATGTGVDNEQYF.